This T cell receptor (beta chain) originates from a study of technical replicates of blood from a few donors. The assay was immunoSEQ multiplex PCR, and TCRdb's table has in-frame clones only and misses some. Seen here are 70,000 to 90,000 clones, over 85% observed once, and the top ten hold 0.25%. The ends were cut back, 3 bases at V and 0 bases at J, with 12 bases in the middle. Germline loops: CDR1 SGDLS, CDR2 YYNGEE. The CDR3 is 15 residues long. The source is a human donor in good health. The chain links TRBV9 to TRBJ2-5; a weak D match, TRBD2 (6 bases). Source material: T cells isolated from PBMCs. The CDR3, as DNA: TGTGCCAGCAGCGAAAGACCGGGGGACCAAGAGACCCAGTACTTC. Its translation is CASSERPGDQETQYF.